This TCR beta chain emerged from a study of spatial heterogeneity in lung cancer. Study-wide background: There were consistently more beta-chain sequences detected than alpha-chain sequences. Findings and limits, study-wide: Tumor TCRs that were ubiquitous and expanded showed up in blood more at resection than follow-up.

This clonotype has a handful of counts. Its cognate antigen is unknown. The CDR3 is 13 residues long. Germline loops: CDR1 DFQATT, CDR2 SNEGSKA (reference sequence). V lost 0 bases and J lost 1, with 7 bases in between. Noted time point: blood at routine non-recurrence follow-up after resection. Extraction of whole RNA from tumor, nontumor lung or frozen PBMC preceded unsorted sequencing. A unique molecular identifier was attached to every TCR cDNA molecule. TCRdb re-analysed the 5' RACE reads in MiXCR, keeping a single row per CDR3 protein. The sample carries 35,000 to 45,000 distinct CDR3 sequences, under 25% recorded once.

The sequence derives from a female donor with early-stage non-small cell lung cancer. The sample was PBMCs, taken at follow-up. The chain is built from TRBV20-1 and TRBJ2-7; D not resolved. CDR3 in amino acids: CSAREVGSYEQYF. DNA of the CDR3: TGCAGTGCTAGAGAAGTCGGGTCCTACGAGCAGTACTTC.